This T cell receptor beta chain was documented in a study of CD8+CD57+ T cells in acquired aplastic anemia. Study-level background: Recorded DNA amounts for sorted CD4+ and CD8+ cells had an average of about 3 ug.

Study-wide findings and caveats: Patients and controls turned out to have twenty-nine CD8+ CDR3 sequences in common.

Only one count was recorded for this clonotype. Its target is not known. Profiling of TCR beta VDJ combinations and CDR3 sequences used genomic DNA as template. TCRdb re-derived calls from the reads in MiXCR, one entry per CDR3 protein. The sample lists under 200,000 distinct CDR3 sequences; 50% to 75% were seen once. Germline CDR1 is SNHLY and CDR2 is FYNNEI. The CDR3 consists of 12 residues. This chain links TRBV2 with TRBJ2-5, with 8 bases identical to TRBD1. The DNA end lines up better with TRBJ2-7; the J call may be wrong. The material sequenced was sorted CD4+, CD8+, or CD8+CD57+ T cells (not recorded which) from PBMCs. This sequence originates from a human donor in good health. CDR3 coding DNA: TGTGCCAGCTGTGGACAGGGCTACGAGCAGTACTTC. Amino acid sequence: CASCGQGYEQYF.